This TCR beta chain was sequenced for a study of blood T cells in healthy people across ages. CDR1 MNHNY and CDR2 SVGAGI come from the germline V gene (reference sequence). Trimming cost V 5 bases and J 8 bases; bases outside gene matches: 8. The length of the CDR3 is 15 residues. A second about 7 to 11 cycle PCR used barcoded and J-beta primers. Each CDR3 protein gets one entry after TCRdb re-called the 5' RACE reads with MiXCR. The sample contains hundreds of thousands of distinct CDR3 sequences, approximately 43% of which appear only once. Regarding this clonotype: What it recognizes is unknown.

A minimum of 7 million PBMCs was isolated per sample. Broader study findings: PBMCs left unsorted prevented a conclusive naive versus antigen-experienced comparison.

Material: blood. The TCR comes from a woman aged 60-70 years in good health. V usage is TRBV6-6 and J usage is TRBJ1-6; 8 nucleotides line up with TRBD1. The CDR3 nucleotides are TGTGCCAGCAGTCACTTTACAGGGGGGGATTCACCCCTCCACTTT. Translated, it gives CASSHFTGGDSPLHF.